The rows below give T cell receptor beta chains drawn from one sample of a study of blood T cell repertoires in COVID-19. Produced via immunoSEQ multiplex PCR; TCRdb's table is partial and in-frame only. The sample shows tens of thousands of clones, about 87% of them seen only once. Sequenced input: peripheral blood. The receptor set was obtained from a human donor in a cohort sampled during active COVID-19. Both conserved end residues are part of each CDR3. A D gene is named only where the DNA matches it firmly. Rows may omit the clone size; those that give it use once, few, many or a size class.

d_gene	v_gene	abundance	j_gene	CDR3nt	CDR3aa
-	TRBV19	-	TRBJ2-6	TGTGCCAGTAATTGGGAGATCTCTGGGGCCAACGTCCTGACTTTC	CASNWEISGANVLTF
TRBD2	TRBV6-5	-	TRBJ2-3	TGTGCCAGCAGTCCGGGACTAGCGGACACAGATACGCAGTATTTT	CASSPGLADTDTQYF
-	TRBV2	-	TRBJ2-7	TGTGCCAGCACCAAAAGGAAGGGGGACGGAGGTACCTACGAGCAGTACTTC	CASTKRKGDGGTYEQYF
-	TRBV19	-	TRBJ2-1	TGTGCCAGTAGTCTCCCCCCGGTGCGGGGAAAATACAATGAGCAGTTCTTC	CASSLPPVRGKYNEQFF
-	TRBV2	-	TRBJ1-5	TGTGCCAGCATGGGCGGGATAGTTCAGCCCCAGCATTTT	CASMGGIVQPQHF
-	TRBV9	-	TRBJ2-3	TGTGCCAGCAGCGTAGCGGGAGTTCACACAGATACGCAGTATTTT	CASSVAGVHTDTQYF
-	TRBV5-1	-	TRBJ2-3	TGCGCCAGCAATTGGGCCCCGGCCACAGATACGCAGTATTTT	CASNWAPATDTQYF
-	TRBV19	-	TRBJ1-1	TGTGCCAGTAGTATCCAGGGGTCCACTGAAGCTTTCTTT	CASSIQGSTEAFF
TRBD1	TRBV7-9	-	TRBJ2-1	TGTGCCAGCAGCGATTGGACAGGGGGTGATAATGAGCAGTTCTTC	CASSDWTGGDNEQFF
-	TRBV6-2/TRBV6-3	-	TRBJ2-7	TGTGCCAGCAGCACACAGGGACGCGGACTAGTCCACGAGCAGTACTTC	CASSTQGRGLVHEQYF
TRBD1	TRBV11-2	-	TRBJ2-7	TGTGCCAGCAGCTCGGGACAGGGAGGGTACGAGCAGTACTTC	CASSSGQGGYEQYF
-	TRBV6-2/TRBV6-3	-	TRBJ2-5	TGTGCCAGCAGTTACTCCGAGCGGGCGCAGACCCAGTACTTC	CASSYSERAQTQYF
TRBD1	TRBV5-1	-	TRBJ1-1	TGCGCCAGCAGCTCCCACCACCGGGACAGGCTAATGAACACTGAAGCTTTCTTT	CASSSHHRDRLMNTEAFF
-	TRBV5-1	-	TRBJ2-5	TGCGCCAGCAGCCAGGCGGGCATCCAAGAGACCCAGTACTTC	CASSQAGIQETQYF
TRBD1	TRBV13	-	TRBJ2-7	TGTGCCAGCAGCTCCGGGACAGCGAACTACGAGCAGTACTTC	CASSSGTANYEQYF
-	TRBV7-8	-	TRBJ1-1	TGTGCCAGCAGCTTGGACGGGGTGGGCGCTGAAGCTTTCTTT	CASSLDGVGAEAFF
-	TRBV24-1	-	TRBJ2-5	TGTGCCACCAGTGCTTCGAGCGGGCGGTCGTCTCTACGCCAAGAGACCCAGTACTTC	CATSASSGRSSLRQETQYF
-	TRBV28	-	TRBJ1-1	TGTGCCAGCGACACTCTGGGTTCAAGGGGGGCTTTCTTT	CASDTLGSRGAFF
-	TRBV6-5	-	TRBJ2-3	TGTGCCAGCAGTTACTACAGGGTTAGCACAGATACGCAGTATTTT	CASSYYRVSTDTQYF
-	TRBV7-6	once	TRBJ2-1	TGTGCCAGCAGCTTTCAACCCGGTGATGAGCAGTTCTTC	CASSFQPGDEQFF